What follows describes a single T cell receptor (beta chain). The CDR3 extends over 17 amino acids. CDR1 is MGHRA, CDR2 YSYEKL, per germline. The germline V and J ends were trimmed by 4 bases and 2 bases, with 19 bases remaining between them. This sample is drawn from a study of CD4 and CD8 cells across lung adenocarcinoma regions. In TCRdb, the PCR reads were re-called with MiXCR into one record per CDR3 protein. The table lists some 10,000 distinct CDR3 sequences, 59% of them singletons, with 88% in the top ten. Donors had localized lung adenocarcinoma, a non-small cell lung cancer. The material sequenced was CD8+ T cells from the margin of a lung tumor. The receptor's source is a male donor with lung adenocarcinoma. The CD4 and CD8 labels of this study may be unreliable. The J gene is TRBJ2-3, the V gene TRBV4-1; possible D gene TRBD2, 5 bases. The CDR3 DNA sequence: TGCGCCAGCAGCCCAGACCGCTACGGGGATTACACAGATACGCAGTATTTT. It encodes CASSPDRYGDYTDTQYF.